Below, one T cell receptor (beta chain) is given with its context. Germline V CDR1 and CDR2: MNHEY, SMNVEV (reference sequence). The V and J ends lost 6 bases and 4 bases respectively, with 18 bases between them. This CDR3 is 15 amino acids long. The data originate from a study of blood T cell repertoires in COVID-19. Overall study context: Specimens from acute and convalescent COVID-19 originated in the United States, Italy and Spain. PBMCs, B-cell-depleted T cells, or T cells provided the cDNA or gDNA that made up the material.

Per the original data handling: Nucleated cell counts were estimated from reference gene primer amplification. Generated by immunoSEQ multiplex PCR, the TCRdb table keeps only in-frame clones and is missing some. V and J calls and clone size are as listed in that table; D and trimming were resolved from the DNA. In the table there are 200,000 to 250,000 clones, about 90% of which are singletons. This clonotype was obtained from a woman between 18 and 29 years old who had recovered from COVID-19. Source material: peripheral blood. V usage is TRBV27 and J usage is TRBJ2-5; D remains unclear. The CDR3 spells CASRVLSGTVETQYF. CDR3 sequence (DNA): TGTGCCAGCAGGGTGCTATCAGGTACAGTAGAGACCCAGTACTTC.